The 8 T cell receptor beta chains reported below all come from one sample, sequenced in a study of blood T cell repertoires in COVID-19. Assay used: immunoSEQ multiplex PCR; TCRdb lists only in-frame clones, some missing. The sample has around 260,000 clones, roughly 87% seen once. The sample consisted of peripheral blood. These receptors all stem from a human donor in a cohort sampled during active COVID-19.

This chain connects TRBV7-2 to TRBJ2-6; the D is unclear. The germline CDR1 and CDR2 sequences are SGHTA and FQGNSA. The CDR3 runs to 15 residues. Trimming took 2 bases from V and 0 from J, leaving 5 bases between them. CDR3 sequence (DNA): TGTGCCAGCAGCTTAACCAGCTCTGGGGCCAACGTCCTGACTTTC. This translates into CASSLTSSGANVLTF.

J is TRBJ2-3 and V is TRBV7-9, with D possibly TRBD2 on 6 matching bases. The V gene lost 4 bases and the J gene lost 3 bases, with 14 bases spanning the gap. This CDR3 is 15 amino acids long. Germline V gene data show CDR1 as SEHNR and CDR2 as FQNEAQ (reference sequence). The CDR3 DNA is TGTGCCAGCAGCTCCTTTAGCGGAGGAACAGATACGCAGTATTTT. Amino acids: CASSSFSGGTDTQYF.

Of note for this clone: The junction and the germline gene differ at one end; a read error may be behind it. The V call is TRBV3-1 (or the pseudogene TRBV3-2), the J call TRBJ2-1; 9 bases line up with TRBD2. This CDR3 has 11 amino acids. CDR1 and CDR2 from the germline V gene are LGHDT and YNNKEL (reference sequence). The CDR3 sequence is CASSQGLAGVF. The DNA of the CDR3 is TGTGCCAGCAGCCAAGGATTAGCGGGAGTCTTC.

This clone was detected only once. The rearrangement joins TRBV5-1 to TRBJ1-5, with D unresolved. The germline CDR1 and CDR2 sequences are SGHRS and YFSETQ. Trimming cost V 4 bases and J 2 bases, with 10 bases left between them. This CDR3 has 14 residues. CDR3 DNA sequence: TGCGCCAGCAGCGTGGACGGTGGCAATCAGCCCCAGCATTTT. This codes for CASSVDGGNQPQHF.

Ten or more counts support this clone. This sequence joins TRBV5-6 and TRBJ1-5; D uncertain. There are 17 residues in the CDR3. V was pared by 3 bases and J by 0 bases, with 16 bases between. CDR1 is SGHDT and CDR2 is YYEEEE in the germline V gene. The CDR3 region has the DNA TGTGCCAGCAGCTGGGGAGGTCCAGGATATAGCAATCAGCCCCAGCATTTT. Its translation is CASSWGGPGYSNQPQHF.

The sample holds one count of this clone. The chain employs TRBV9 and TRBJ1-6, with 7 bases aligning to TRBD1. V was pared by 0 bases and J by 9 bases, with 6 bases of the junction left unmatched. Germline loops: CDR1 SGDLS, CDR2 YYNGEE. This CDR3 contains 15 residues. CDR3 sequence reads: CASSVEWQGVSPLHF. Written as DNA, the CDR3 is TGTGCCAGCAGCGTAGAGTGGCAGGGGGTTTCACCCCTCCACTTT.

CDR3 coding DNA: TGTGCCAGCAGTTCGGCCGCCTTAGCGTCGTCCTACGAGCAGTACTTC. The encoded protein is CASSSAALASSYEQYF. The chain combines TRBV28 with TRBJ2-7, with D possibly being TRBD2 (5 bases). Trimming left V 4 bases short and J 1 base short, with 17 bases between. CDR3 length: 16 residues. The V gene's germline CDR1 is MDHEN and CDR2 SYDVKM.

This clone was seen more than once but under ten times. The V call is TRBV4-1, the J call TRBJ2-2; TRBD2 matches 10 bases. V shed 1 base, J shed 4 bases, and the junction held 3 bases outside the gene matches. This CDR3 has 16 amino acids. Germline CDR1 and CDR2: MGHRA and YSYEKL. CDR3 bases: TGCGCCAGCAGCCAAGTGGGACTAGCGATCACCGGGGAGCTGTTTTTT. Amino acid sequence: CASSQVGLAITGELFF.